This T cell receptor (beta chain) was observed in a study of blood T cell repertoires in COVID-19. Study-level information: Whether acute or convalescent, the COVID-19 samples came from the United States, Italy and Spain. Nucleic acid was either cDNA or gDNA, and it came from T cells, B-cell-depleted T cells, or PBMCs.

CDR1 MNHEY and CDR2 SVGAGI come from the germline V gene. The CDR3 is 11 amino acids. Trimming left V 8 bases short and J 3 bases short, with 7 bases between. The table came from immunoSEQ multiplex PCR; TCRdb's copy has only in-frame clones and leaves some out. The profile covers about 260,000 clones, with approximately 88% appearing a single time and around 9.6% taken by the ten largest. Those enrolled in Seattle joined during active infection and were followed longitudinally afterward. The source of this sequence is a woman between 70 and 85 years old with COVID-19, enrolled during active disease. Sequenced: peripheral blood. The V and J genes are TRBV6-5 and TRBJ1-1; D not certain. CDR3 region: CASYRDTEAFF. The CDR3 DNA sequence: TGTGCCAGCTACAGAGACACTGAAGCTTTCTTT.